These 25 T cell receptor beta chains share one sample of origin, sequenced in a study of CD8 T cells in Susac syndrome. Random hexamers were used to reverse transcribe about 0.45 to 1 ug of RNA. TCRdb re-called the immunoSEQ multiplex PCR reads with MiXCR, one entry per CDR3 protein. The table has roughly 170,000 distinct CDR3 sequences, approximately 94% seen once. The material sequenced was CD4+ T cells from PBMCs. The source of these receptors is a human donor with multiple sclerosis.

This chain links TRBV15 with TRBJ1-1, with D perhaps TRBD1 (5 bases). Germline V gene lookup returns CDR1 LNHNV and CDR2 YYDKDF (reference sequence). V was shortened by 3 bases and J by 7 bases, with 18 bases between the two germline ends. The CDR3 contains 15 residues. The CDR3, as DNA: TGTGCCACCAGCAGCGACCCTTACACCGGGGGTGAAGCTTTCTTT. Translation gives CATSSDPYTGGEAFF.

Here the CDR3 DNA reads TGTGCCAGCAGCCCGACCCAGGCAGCCTTCTACGAGCAGTACTTC. This translates into CASSPTQAAFYEQYF. The chain recombines TRBV11-2 with TRBJ2-7, with D unclear. CDR3 size: 15 residues. The V gene lost 5 bases and the J gene lost 3 bases, with 17 bases spanning the gap. CDR1 is SGHAT and CDR2 is FQNNGV in the germline V gene. Full variable domain (rest looked up from reference TRBV11-2 and TRBJ2-7): EAGVAQSPRYKIIEKRQSVAFWCNPISGHATLYWYQQILGQGPKLLIQFQNNGVVDDSQLPKDRFSAERLKGVDSTLKIQPAKLEDSAVYLCASSPTQAAFYEQYFGPGTRLTVT.

The V and J genes are TRBV19 and TRBJ1-5, with D uncertain. Trimming took 3 bases from V and 5 from J, leaving 14 bases between them. CDR1 is LNHDA, CDR2 SQIVND, per germline (reference sequence). The CDR3 extends over 15 amino acids. CDR3 protein: CASSMDGAGYQPQHF. In DNA, the CDR3 is TGTGCCAGTAGTATGGACGGCGCGGGTTATCAGCCCCAGCATTTT.

The genes are TRBV7-6 and TRBJ2-6; D not certain. The CDR3 is made up of 14 amino acids. Trimming shortened V by 4 bases and J by 0 bases, and 4 bases separated the two germline ends. Germline loops: CDR1 SGHVS, CDR2 FNYEAQ. In DNA, the CDR3 is TGTGCCAGCAGCTCCTCCTCTGGGGCCAACGTCCTGACTTTC. As protein: CASSSSSGANVLTF. The full variable domain, in which reference TRBV7-6 and TRBJ2-6 provide the parts outside the CDR3, is GAGVSQSPRYKVTKRGQDVALRCDPISGHVSLYWYRQALGQGPEFLTYFNYEAQQDKSGLPNDRFSAERPEGSISTLTIQRTEQRDSAMYRCASSSSSGANVLTFGAGSRLTVL.

This sequence joins TRBV7-2 and TRBJ1-5; D gene ambiguous. The germline gives CDR1 SGHTA, CDR2 FQGNSA. The CDR3 is 13 amino acids. Trimming took 5 bases from V and 6 from J, leaving 11 bases between them. CDR3: CASSPQEGQPQHF. The CDR3 DNA is TGTGCCAGCAGCCCCCAGGAGGGTCAGCCCCAGCATTTT.

This chain uses TRBV7-6 with TRBJ2-7, with 9 bases that match TRBD1. J lost 5 bases, V lost 2 bases, and 4 bases had no gene match. Germline V gene sequence: CDR1 SGHVS, CDR2 FNYEAQ. The CDR3 is 14 amino acids. CDR3 region: CASSLPQGAHEQYF. The CDR3 DNA reads TGTGCCAGCAGCTTACCACAGGGGGCCCACGAGCAGTACTTC.

CDR3 amino acids: CSASPATSGQETQYF. CDR3 nucleotides: TGCAGTGCTAGCCCAGCGACTAGCGGCCAAGAGACCCAGTACTTC. The genes are TRBV20-1 and TRBJ2-5; 9 bases align to TRBD2. This CDR3 region has 15 residues. Trimming took 3 bases from V and 1 from J; bases not matched to a gene: 6. Germline CDR1 and CDR2: DFQATT and SNEGSKA (reference sequence).

V gene TRBV20-1 combines with J gene TRBJ2-3; D is perhaps TRBD2 (6 bases). The CDR3 length is 14 residues. CDR1 is DFQATT, CDR2 SNEGSKA, per germline (reference sequence). V lost 7 bases and J lost 9, with 23 bases in between. This CDR3 is CSGLEGAQSQTQYF. CDR3 nucleotide sequence: TGCAGTGGGCTGGAGGGCGCCCAGTCCCAAACGCAGTATTTT.

The V call is TRBV5-1, the J call TRBJ2-7; D is possibly TRBD1 (5 bases). The germline gives CDR1 SGHRS, CDR2 YFSETQ. V gave up 2 bases and J gave up 5 bases, with 20 bases separating them. CDR3 length: 16 amino acids. The CDR3 DNA is TGCGCCAGCAGCTTAGTATTGGCGAAAAGGGGTGACGAGCAGTACTTC. This gives the protein CASSLVLAKRGDEQYF. The variable domain in full, with the rest retrieved from reference TRBV5-1 and TRBJ2-7, is KAGVTQTPRYLIKTRGQQVTLSCSPISGHRSVSWYQQTPGQGLQFLFEYFSETQRNKGNFPGRFSGRQFSNSRSEMNVSTLELGDSALYLCASSLVLAKRGDEQYFGPGTRLTVT.

The V gene is TRBV12-3 or TRBV12-4, the J gene TRBJ2-5; D may be TRBD2 (7 bases). Trimming removed 6 bases at V and 4 bases at J, with 18 bases between. This CDR3 has 15 amino acids. The CDR3 protein is CASSSYLRGAETQYF. DNA for the CDR3: TGTGCCAGCAGCTCCTATTTACGGGGGGCAGAGACCCAGTACTTC.

This clonotype has just one count. This chain uses TRBV4-1 with TRBJ2-3; 11 positions match TRBD2. The CDR3 spans 17 residues. The junction had 12 bases not matched to a gene; V was cut back by 5 bases and J by 5 bases. Germline CDR1 reads MGHRA; CDR2 reads YSYEKL. CDR3 in DNA: TGCGCCAGCAGCATCACAGGGACTAGCGGAAGAAGAGATACGCAGTATTTT. Protein sequence: CASSITGTSGRRDTQYF.

The V and J genes are TRBV30 and TRBJ2-7; 8 bases are shared with TRBD2. Per the germline V gene, CDR1 is GTSNPN and CDR2 is SVGIG (reference sequence). This CDR3 comprises 14 residues. J was trimmed by 5 bases and V by 0 bases; bases with no gene match: 6. The CDR3 loop reads CAWSVLNGGDEQYF. CDR3 sequence (DNA): TGTGCCTGGAGTGTACTTAACGGGGGGGACGAGCAGTACTTC.

The CDR3 protein is CASTPNRASGGSGELFF. DNA of the CDR3: TGTGCCAGCACCCCCAACCGTGCTAGCGGGGGCTCCGGGGAGCTGTTTTTT. The chain is built from TRBV6-1 and TRBJ2-2; 10 bases map to TRBD2. Germline V lookup: CDR1 MNHNS, CDR2 SASEGT. The junction had 14 bases not matched to a gene; V was cut back by 7 bases and J by 6 bases. The CDR3 contains 17 residues.

The CDR3 loop reads CASSQDRGQATTNQPQHF. The DNA of the CDR3 is TGCGCCAGCAGCCAAGATAGGGGACAGGCCACGACCAATCAGCCCCAGCATTTT. The V gene is TRBV4-1, the J gene TRBJ1-5; 8 nucleotides agree with TRBD1. The V gene's germline CDR1 is MGHRA and CDR2 YSYEKL. Trimming removed 0 bases from V and 3 bases from J; junction bases left unmatched: 10. The length of the CDR3 is 18 residues.

The chain is built from TRBV3-1 and TRBJ1-1; a possible D gene is TRBD1 (6 bases). The length of the CDR3 is 14 residues. Germline assignment: CDR1 LGHDT and CDR2 YNNKEL (reference sequence). Trimming shortened V by 3 bases and J by 5 bases, and 13 bases separated the two germline ends. CDR3 protein: CASSQGARGTEAFF. CDR3 bases: TGTGCCAGCAGCCAGGGGGCAAGGGGGACTGAAGCTTTCTTT.

This rearrangement joins TRBV12-3 or TRBV12-4 to TRBJ2-7; TRBD2 is a possible D gene (5 bases). Trimming removed 8 bases at V and 2 bases at J, with 13 bases between. The CDR3 is made up of 13 amino acids. CDR3: CASSSWATYEQYF. The CDR3 DNA reads TGTGCCAGCTCTAGCTGGGCCACCTACGAGCAGTACTTC.

The chain couples TRBV19 to TRBJ2-1, with D possibly being TRBD2 (6 bases). CDR1 is LNHDA and CDR2 is SQIVND in the germline V gene (reference sequence). There are 13 residues in the CDR3. V was clipped by 8 bases and J by 7 bases, with 15 bases between them. As DNA, the CDR3 is TGTGCCAGTGGGCGGGGACTCTCAAATGAGCAGTTCTTC. It specifies CASGRGLSNEQFF.

The chain carries TRBV18 and TRBJ2-1; possibly TRBD1 or TRBD2 for D (5 bases each). V lost 0 bases and J lost 9, with 15 bases in between. There are 15 residues in the CDR3. CDR1 and CDR2 from the germline V gene are KGHSH and LQKENI. The CDR3 DNA sequence: TGTGCCAGCTCACCACCCGTTACAGGTGGGAGTGAGCAGTTCTTC. Encoded protein: CASSPPVTGGSEQFF.

The chain combines TRBV20-1 with TRBJ1-2, with D possibly TRBD1 on 5 matching bases. V lost 5 bases and J lost 14, with 24 bases in between. The CDR3 spans 13 residues. Germline V gene lookup returns CDR1 DFQATT and CDR2 SNEGSKA (reference sequence). The CDR3 nucleotides are TGCAGTGCTCCCCGCGGGACGGATTTATGGCTAACCTTC. This sequence encodes CSAPRGTDLWLTF.

The rearrangement links TRBV29-1 to TRBJ2-1, with 7 bases matching TRBD1. The V gene's germline CDR1 is SQVTM and CDR2 ANQGSEA. V was pared by 7 bases and J by 6 bases, with 12 bases of the junction left unmatched. The CDR3 loop spans 14 amino acids. CDR3 nucleotide sequence: TGCAGCGCCCCCGTTTGGGCAGGGGGCAATGAGCAGTTCTTC. This sequence encodes CSAPVWAGGNEQFF.

V and J are TRBV7-2 and TRBJ2-7; D is possibly TRBD1 (6 bases). The germline V gene encodes CDR1 SGHTA and CDR2 FQGNSA. The CDR3 is 15 amino acids. V was pared by 3 bases and J by 3 bases, with 15 bases between. As DNA, the CDR3 is TGTGCCAGCAGCTTCAGGGGAGTACCGATCTACGAGCAGTACTTC. Protein sequence: CASSFRGVPIYEQYF.

CDR3 in amino acids: CASSSWTGGVDEQYF. As DNA, the CDR3 is TGTGCCAGCAGTTCCTGGACAGGGGGAGTCGACGAGCAGTACTTC. The J gene is TRBJ2-7, the V gene TRBV27; 10 bases are shared with TRBD1. The CDR3 length is 15 residues. Per germline, CDR1 MNHEY and CDR2 SMNVEV (reference sequence). Losses at the gene ends were 4 bases for V and 5 bases for J; bases not matched to a gene: 8.

The V gene is TRBV9, the J gene TRBJ2-7; D may be TRBD2 (6 bases). The CDR3 consists of 12 residues. V was cut by 4 bases and J by 6 bases, with 11 bases left in between. Germline V gene data show CDR1 as SGDLS and CDR2 as YYNGEE. In DNA, the CDR3 is TGTGCCAGCAGCCTCCCCGGGGGCGAGCAGTACTTC. Protein sequence: CASSLPGGEQYF.

The chain links TRBV5-6 to TRBJ2-7; 10 positions match TRBD2. CDR1 SGHDT and CDR2 YYEEEE come from the germline V gene. The CDR3 is made up of 16 amino acids. Unmatched junction bases numbered 12, after V lost 2 bases and J lost 7 bases. CDR3 residues: CASSFKLAGWSGEQYF. CDR3 nucleotides: TGTGCCAGCAGCTTTAAACTAGCGGGATGGTCGGGGGAGCAGTACTTC.

The genes are TRBV6-6 and TRBJ2-7; D might be TRBD1 or TRBD2, each matching 6 bases. CDR1 and CDR2 from the germline V gene are MNHNY and SVGAGI (reference sequence). The CDR3 consists of 14 residues. Trimming shortened V by 4 bases and J by 1 base, and 11 bases separated the two germline ends. CDR3 DNA: TGTGCCAGCAGTTCCCAGGGGACTTCCTACGAGCAGTACTTC. This sequence encodes CASSSQGTSYEQYF.